This is a list of T cell receptor beta chains from one sample in a study of cytomegalovirus exposure and HLA in healthy donors. Clones were read by immunoSEQ multiplex PCR, and TCRdb kept only the in-frame ones, dropping some. The repertoire has roughly 200,000 clones, around 74% of them found once; the top ten carry approximately 1.4%. The specimen sequenced was PBMCs. All receptors come from a girl under 18 in good health and CMV-seropositive. Both conserved end residues are part of each CDR3. The order of the fields is V gene, J gene, clone size, D gene, CDR3 DNA, CDR3 protein. The D gene is left open where the match is weak. The size field is filled for only some rows; it gives once, few, many or a size class.

TRBV6-5	TRBJ1-2	-	-	TGTGCCAGCAGTTACTGGGGGGGGGACGGAGCAACCGGCTACACCTTC	CASSYWGGDGATGYTF
TRBV7-2	TRBJ1-2	-	TRBD1	TGTGCCAGCAGCTTATCGAGGGACAGCCGAACTCCTTACACCTTC	CASSLSRDSRTPYTF
TRBV5-1	TRBJ2-3	-	TRBD2	TGCGCCAGCAGCGCGGCTAGCGGGGGGAGCACAGATACGCAGTATTTT	CASSAASGGSTDTQYF
TRBV4-3	TRBJ1-5	-	-	TGCGCCAGCAGCCAAACTACAGGTTATAGCAATCAGCCCCAGCATTTT	CASSQTTGYSNQPQHF
TRBV18	TRBJ2-5	-	-	TGTGCCAGCTCACCAAGAAACCGGGAGAGTCAAGAGACCCAGTACTTC	CASSPRNRESQETQYF
TRBV6-1	TRBJ2-5	-	TRBD1	TGTGCCAGCAGTGAAGCCGCGGGACAGGGAGGAGAGACCCAGTACTTC	CASSEAAGQGGETQYF
TRBV5-6	TRBJ2-7	-	TRBD2	TGTGCCAGCAGCTTACTAGCGGGACTTGCCTACGAGCAGTACTTC	CASSLLAGLAYEQYF
TRBV19	TRBJ2-2	-	-	TGTGCCAGTAGTATCGGGGTAGCCGGGGAGCTGTTTTTT	CASSIGVAGELFF
TRBV27	TRBJ2-1	-	TRBD1	TGTGCCAGCACCAAAGTCCAGGACAGGGTTTACAATGAGCAGTTCTTC	CASTKVQDRVYNEQFF
TRBV5-1	TRBJ2-1	-	TRBD2	TGCGCCAGCAGCTTGACCACGACTAGCAGCGGTGAGCAGTTCTTC	CASSLTTTSSGEQFF
TRBV7-8	TRBJ2-1	once	-	TGTGCCAGCAGCTTAGTGGGGGCCAATGAGCAGTTCTTC	CASSLVGANEQFF
TRBV11-3	TRBJ2-1	-	TRBD2	TGTGCCAGCAGCTTAGATGGGATCGGGGGGGCCGAGCAGTTCTTC	CASSLDGIGGAEQFF
TRBV9	TRBJ2-2	-	TRBD1	TGTGCCAGCAGTCCGGACAGGGGGAACACCGGGGAGCTGTTTTTT	CASSPDRGNTGELFF
TRBV7-2	TRBJ1-5	-	-	TGTGCCAGCAGCTTAGCCAGGGGTGGGAATCAGCCCCAGCATTTT	CASSLARGGNQPQHF
TRBV28	TRBJ2-7	-	-	TGTGCCAGCACCCTCGGGGAGTACGAGCAGTACTTC	CASTLGEYEQYF
TRBV7-2	TRBJ1-6	few	-	TGTGCCAGCAGCTTAGGCGGGGATAATTCACCCCTCCACTTT	CASSLGGDNSPLHF
TRBV9	TRBJ1-2	-	TRBD1	TGTGCCAGCAGCATCCGGACAGGGGGAAGTGATGGCTACACCTTC	CASSIRTGGSDGYTF
TRBV6-5	TRBJ2-1	-	TRBD1	TGTGCCAGCAGTGGACAGGGTGGTTACAATGAGCAGTTCTTC	CASSGQGGYNEQFF
TRBV12-5	TRBJ2-5	few	TRBD1	TGTGCTAGTGGTCAGGGACAGACCCAAGAGACCCAGTACTTC	CASGQGQTQETQYF
TRBV30	TRBJ2-7	-	TRBD1	TGTGCCTGGAGTGGGGACAGCCCCTCCTACGAGCAGTACTTC	CAWSGDSPSYEQYF
TRBV30	TRBJ2-7	-	-	TGTGCCTGGAGTGGAGAACCCTACGAGCAGTACTTC	CAWSGEPYEQYF
TRBV6-5	TRBJ2-5	-	-	TGTGCCAGCTCGGGACAAATCCAAGAGACCCAGTACTTC	CASSGQIQETQYF
TRBV5-4	TRBJ2-7	-	TRBD2	TGTGCCAGCAGAAAAAGCGGGACTTCCTACGAGCAGTACTTC	CASRKSGTSYEQYF
TRBV10-1	TRBJ2-2	once	-	TGCGCCACCAGAGACAGGAACACCGGGGAGCTGTTTTTT	CATRDRNTGELFF